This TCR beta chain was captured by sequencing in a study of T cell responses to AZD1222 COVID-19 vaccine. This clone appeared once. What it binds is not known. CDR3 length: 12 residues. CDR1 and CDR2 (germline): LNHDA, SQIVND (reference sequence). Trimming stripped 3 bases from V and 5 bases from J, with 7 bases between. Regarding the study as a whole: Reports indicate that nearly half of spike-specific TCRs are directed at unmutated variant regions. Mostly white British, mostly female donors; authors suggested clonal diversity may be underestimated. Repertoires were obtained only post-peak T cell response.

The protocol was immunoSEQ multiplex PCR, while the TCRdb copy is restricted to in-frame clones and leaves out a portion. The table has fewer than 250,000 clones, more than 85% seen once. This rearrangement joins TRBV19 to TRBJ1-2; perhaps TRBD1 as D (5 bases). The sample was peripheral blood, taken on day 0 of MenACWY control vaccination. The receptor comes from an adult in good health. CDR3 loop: CASSMQGYGYTF. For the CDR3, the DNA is TGTGCCAGTAGTATGCAGGGTTATGGCTACACCTTC.